The rows below give T cell receptor beta chains drawn from one sample of a study of blood T cell repertoires in COVID-19. Sequencing used immunoSEQ multiplex PCR; TCRdb keeps in-frame clones, though not all of them. The sample shows about 140,000 clones, about 80% of them seen only once. Sample: PBMCs or T cells enriched from blood (not recorded which). The receptors come from a young woman who had been exposed to COVID-19. The CDR3 runs from the conserved cysteine through the conserved F or W. The D gene is left open where the match is weak. The listing skips clone size in some rows; elsewhere it reads once, few, many or a size class.

j_call	v_call	d_call	clone_size	cdr3_nt	cdr3_aa
TRBJ2-1	TRBV10-3	TRBD1	.	TGTGCCATCAAGGGGATACTACAGGGGGAGAATGAGCAGTTCTTC	CAIKGILQGENEQFF
TRBJ2-1	TRBV27	.	.	TGTGCCAGCAGTCCCCGGGACTGGTATTCAAATGAGCAGTTCTTC	CASSPRDWYSNEQFF
TRBJ2-7	TRBV28	.	.	TGTGCCAGCAGTTTCCTACGCAGGCCCCCGTACGAGCAGTACTTC	CASSFLRRPPYEQYF
TRBJ2-3	TRBV7-3	.	.	TGTGCCAGCAGCTTATCTTCGGGACTTCGTAGCACAGATACGCAGTATTTT	CASSLSSGLRSTDTQYF
TRBJ1-2	TRBV2	.	few	TGTGCCAGCAGTGATAATAACCTCCGCCGCAGGATGAATGGCTACACCTTC	CASSDNNLRRRMNGYTF
TRBJ1-4	TRBV5-5	.	few	TGTGCCAGCAGCTTCCGGGGGGCGAGTGAAAAACTGTTTTTT	CASSFRGASEKLFF
TRBJ2-3	TRBV12-1	.	.	TGTGCCAGCAGCTTTAGTCCCGAACGCGGTACGCAGTATTTT	CASSFSPERGTQYF
TRBJ2-3	TRBV7-9	.	.	TGTGCCAGCAGCCACCGGACAGTAGATACGCAGTATTTT	CASSHRTVDTQYF
TRBJ1-2	TRBV5-5	.	.	TGTGCCAGCAGCTTGGTTTTAAGCCAGGGGAGCTATGGCTACACCTTC	CASSLVLSQGSYGYTF
TRBJ2-5	TRBV7-3	.	.	TGTGCCAGCAGCCCAACAGGGGAGGTCGAGACCCAGTACTTC	CASSPTGEVETQYF
TRBJ2-7	TRBV27	TRBD1	once	TGTGCCAGCAGCCCGTTAGGGACAGCCTCCTACGAGCAGTACTTC	CASSPLGTASYEQYF
TRBJ1-2	TRBV5-1	TRBD1	.	TGCGCCAGCAGCTTGGAGGGACAGGGGTACTATGGCTACACCTTC	CASSLEGQGYYGYTF
TRBJ1-5	TRBV28	TRBD1	.	TGTGCCAGCAGATGGGACAGTTACTATAGCAATCAGCCCCAGCATTTT	CASRWDSYYSNQPQHF
TRBJ1-2	TRBV6-7	.	.	TGTGGAACCTTTAGAGGCTACACCTTC	CGTFRGYTF
TRBJ1-1	TRBV19	.	few	TGTGCCAGTAGTATAGGTCGGACATCGATGAACACTGAAGCTTTCTTT	CASSIGRTSMNTEAFF
TRBJ1-2	TRBV28	.	.	TGTGCCAGCAGTTTCCCCGAACTTGGGTGGGCCTCCTCAAACTATGGCTACACCTTC	CASSFPELGWASSNYGYTF
TRBJ1-2	TRBV27	.	.	TGTGCCAGCAGTTTAGGGGCAGCTCGCTATGGCTACACCTTC	CASSLGAARYGYTF
TRBJ1-1	TRBV28	.	.	TGTGCCAGCAGTTTCTATGGGACGGAGGGGGAAGCTTTCTTT	CASSFYGTEGEAFF
TRBJ2-5	TRBV21-1	.	few	TGTGCCAGCAGCGCCCGGCGAGGTAGCGGGAGGTGGGAGACCCAGTACTTC	CASSARRGSGRWETQYF
TRBJ2-1	TRBV7-6	.	.	TGTGCCAGCAGCCCTGGACATCGGGGGTTTCTGGATGAGCAGTTCTTC	CASSPGHRGFLDEQFF
TRBJ1-5	TRBV7-8	.	.	TGTGCCAGCAGCTCGACCCGGTTCCTAGGCAATCAGCCCCAGCATTTT	CASSSTRFLGNQPQHF
TRBJ1-2	TRBV6-6	.	.	TGTGCCAGCAGTTACGGGCAGGGTAATGGCTACACCTTC	CASSYGQGNGYTF
TRBJ2-5	TRBV11-2	.	.	TGTGCCAGCAGCTTACGTCCGGGGGATACTAGCCGCGAGACCCAGTACTTC	CASSLRPGDTSRETQYF
TRBJ2-7	TRBV19	.	once	TGTGCCAGTAGTTCGCGCACGGGACAAACCTACGAGCAGTACTTC	CASSSRTGQTYEQYF
TRBJ2-3	TRBV7-9	TRBD2	.	TGTGCCAGCAGCAAGAATAGCGGGAGGGCAGATACGCAGTATTTT	CASSKNSGRADTQYF
TRBJ2-2	TRBV19	.	once	TGTGCCAGTAGCCCAAAAGGAGGGCACACCGGGGAGCTGTTTTTT	CASSPKGGHTGELFF
TRBJ1-4	TRBV5-1	TRBD1	.	TGCGCCAGCAGCTCCACAGGGGACCTTAATGAAAAACTGTTTTTT	CASSSTGDLNEKLFF
TRBJ1-3	TRBV12-5	.	once	TGTGCTAGTGGTTTGGACCTTGACAGGAGAGGAAACACCATATATTTT	CASGLDLDRRGNTIYF
TRBJ1-2	TRBV5-1	.	.	TGCGCCAGCAGCCCAGGACAGCTTGGCTACACCTTC	CASSPGQLGYTF
TRBJ2-5	TRBV5-1	.	.	TGCGCCAGCAGCAGGGGGACAAAAGAGACCCAGTACTTC	CASSRGTKETQYF
TRBJ1-4	TRBV5-1	TRBD1	.	TGCGCCAGCAGCCCAGGGACAGGCGGTAGTGAAAAACTGTTTTTT	CASSPGTGGSEKLFF
TRBJ2-1	TRBV7-6	.	.	TGTGCCAGCAGCTTAGGCGAACGCTGGACACCGAAATTGTACAATGAGCAGTTCTTC	CASSLGERWTPKLYNEQFF